One sample yielded the 3 T cell receptor beta chains listed below, sequenced in a study of blood T cells in healthy people across ages. Then a second PCR, running roughly 6 to 12 cycles, was carried out with a sample-barcoded 5' primer and a J-beta primer mix. Each CDR3 protein gets one entry after TCRdb re-called the 5' RACE reads with MiXCR. The sample has more than 1,400,000 distinct CDR3 sequences, roughly 40% seen once. Sequenced input: blood. All receptors come from a woman in her late teens or twenties in good health.

J is TRBJ1-1 and V is TRBV28; D perhaps matches TRBD1 (5 bases). The CDR3 consists of 14 residues. The V gene's germline CDR1 is MDHEN and CDR2 SYDVKM. Between the trimmed V and J ends, which lost 5 bases and 1 base, there was a span of 11 bases. The DNA for the CDR3 is TGTGCCAGCAGTGTGCCAGGGCCGAACACTGAAGCTTTCTTT. It specifies CASSVPGPNTEAFF.

The V and J genes are TRBV10-2 and TRBJ2-7; D is possibly TRBD1 (5 bases). The germline V and J ends were trimmed by 8 bases and 2 bases, with 16 bases remaining between them. The CDR3 extends over 14 amino acids. CDR1 and CDR2 from the germline V gene are WSHSY and SAAADI. CDR3 protein: CASSPGAGTYEQYF. In DNA form, the CDR3 reads TGCGCCAGCTCTCCTGGGGCAGGGACCTACGAGCAGTACTTC.

The chain couples TRBV3-1 to TRBJ1-1; D not resolved. The CDR3 is made up of 12 amino acids. Deletions cut 3 bases from V and 9 bases from J, with 11 bases between. Germline V CDR1 and CDR2: LGHDT, YNNKEL (reference sequence). The CDR3 sequence: CASSQGDAKAFF. The CDR3 DNA is TGTGCCAGCAGCCAGGGCGACGCGAAAGCTTTCTTT.